This is a list of T cell receptor beta chains from one sample in a study of quantifying T cell responses using KT2 cells. Each CDR3 protein gets one entry after TCRdb re-called the UMI-ligation and nested PCR reads with MiXCR. The sample carries 40,000 to 60,000 distinct CDR3 sequences, 11% recorded once. Sequenced input: PBMCs spiked with cells of the T cell clone KT2. Receptors originate from a human donor. Each CDR3 is given with its conserved first and last residue. Each record gives: J gene, V gene, D gene, clone size, CDR3 DNA, CDR3 protein. The D gene is left open where the match is weak. Only some rows state a clone size, as once, few, many or a class for expanded clones.

J: TRBJ2-3
V: TRBV3-1
D: -
size: many
DNA: TGTGCCAGCAGCCAAGATCATTTAGGGGACCGCACAGATACGCAGTATTTT
CDR3: CASSQDHLGDRTDTQYF

J: TRBJ2-5
V: TRBV19
D: -
size: -
DNA: TGTGCCAGTAGTATAGATCACCGGGATAGTGAGACCCAGTACTTC
CDR3: CASSIDHRDSETQYF

J: TRBJ2-3
V: TRBV10-3
D: -
size: few
DNA: TGTGCCATCAGTGTGGCTGGCGGTGATCCGCCGACGCAGTATTTT
CDR3: CAISVAGGDPPTQYF

J: TRBJ1-1
V: TRBV2
D: -
size: -
DNA: TGTGCCAGCAGTGAAGAGGCGCAGGCTTTCTTT
CDR3: CASSEEAQAFF

J: TRBJ2-5
V: TRBV7-3
D: -
size: -
DNA: TGTGCCAGCAGCTTAAATGGCGGGACCCAAGAGACCCAGTACTTC
CDR3: CASSLNGGTQETQYF

J: TRBJ2-3
V: TRBV4-2
D: -
size: -
DNA: TGTGCCAGCAGCCAAGGAGTTAGGGGCACAGATACGCAGTATTTT
CDR3: CASSQGVRGTDTQYF

J: TRBJ2-3
V: TRBV12-3/TRBV12-4
D: TRBD1
size: -
DNA: TGTGCCAGCAGTTTACGGGACAGGGGCACAGATACGCAGTATTTT
CDR3: CASSLRDRGTDTQYF

J: TRBJ2-7
V: TRBV6-2/TRBV6-3
D: -
size: few
DNA: TGTGCCAGCAGACCTGGAGGGGAACTACGTCAGTACTTC
CDR3: CASRPGGELRQYF

J: TRBJ1-1
V: TRBV27
D: -
size: few
DNA: TGTGCCAGCAGTCGTTTCAACCCAGTGAACACTGAAGCTTTCTTT
CDR3: CASSRFNPVNTEAFF

J: TRBJ2-3
V: TRBV7-8
D: TRBD2
size: many
DNA: TGTGCCAGCAGCTTGAGGGCTTCTAGCGGGATAAGCACAGATACGCAGTATTTT
CDR3: CASSLRASSGISTDTQYF

J: TRBJ2-3
V: TRBV20-1
D: TRBD2
size: many
DNA: TGCAGTGCGGGGGCTAGCGGGGGGGCCGCAGATACGCAGTATTTT
CDR3: CSAGASGGAADTQYF

J: TRBJ2-7
V: TRBV9
D: -
size: many
DNA: TGTGCCAGCAGCATAAGCCACGGGCTAGAGCAGTACTTC
CDR3: CASSISHGLEQYF

J: TRBJ2-4
V: TRBV9
D: -
size: few
DNA: TGTGCCAGCAGCGCCACCCCCGGGGGAAACATTCAGTACTTC
CDR3: CASSATPGGNIQYF

J: TRBJ2-3
V: TRBV23-1
D: -
size: -
DNA: TGCGCCAGCAGTCATGGGAGTGGGGGGACTAGCACAGATACGCAGTATTTT
CDR3: CASSHGSGGTSTDTQYF

J: TRBJ2-3
V: TRBV7-8
D: TRBD1
size: few
DNA: TGTGCCAGCACTCGACAGGGGGGGAGGGCAGATACGCAGTATTTT
CDR3: CASTRQGGRADTQYF

J: TRBJ1-5
V: TRBV6-2/TRBV6-3
D: TRBD1
size: many
DNA: TGTGCCAGCAGCCAAATCAGGGGGAAGGGTCAGCCCCAGCATTTT
CDR3: CASSQIRGKGQPQHF

J: TRBJ2-5
V: TRBV29-1
D: TRBD1
size: -
DNA: TGCAGCGGAGAGGGGGCGGTGGGGACCCAGTACTTC
CDR3: CSGEGAVGTQYF

J: TRBJ2-4
V: TRBV5-4
D: -
size: -
DNA: TGTGCCAGCAGCTTGGGACAGCCCTCAATTCAGTACTTC
CDR3: CASSLGQPSIQYF

J: TRBJ2-7
V: TRBV7-2
D: TRBD1
size: many
DNA: TGTGCCAGCAGCACCCACGCCGGGACAGGGATCTACGAGCAGTACTTC
CDR3: CASSTHAGTGIYEQYF

J: TRBJ1-1
V: TRBV27
D: -
size: few
DNA: TGTGCCAGCAGTTTATATGGGACCCCTGAAGCTTTCTTT
CDR3: CASSLYGTPEAFF

J: TRBJ2-3
V: TRBV2
D: TRBD1
size: many
DNA: TGTGCCAGCAGGAGGGGGCTAGGCCCAGATACGCAGTATTTT
CDR3: CASRRGLGPDTQYF

J: TRBJ2-7
V: TRBV10-3
D: -
size: few
DNA: TGTGCCATCAGCCGGGAGCTTAATCCCTACGAGCAGTACTTC
CDR3: CAISRELNPYEQYF

J: TRBJ2-7
V: TRBV20-1
D: -
size: few
DNA: TGCAGTGCTAGAGATTTTTCGCAGGGGACCTACGAGCAGTACTTC
CDR3: CSARDFSQGTYEQYF

J: TRBJ1-2
V: TRBV29-1
D: -
size: -
DNA: TGCAGCGTTGAAGGGTTCGGCCGTTATGGCTACACCTTC
CDR3: CSVEGFGRYGYTF

J: TRBJ2-1
V: TRBV18
D: TRBD1
size: -
DNA: TGTGCCAGCTCACCCCTGCAGGGGGCCTACAATGAGCAGTTCTTC
CDR3: CASSPLQGAYNEQFF

J: TRBJ2-4
V: TRBV2
D: -
size: few
DNA: TGTGCTATTCGAACGGGGGAGGTAAACATTCAGTACTTC
CDR3: CAIRTGEVNIQYF

J: TRBJ2-3
V: TRBV6-6
D: -
size: many
DNA: TGTGCCAGCAGTTACTCTGCGTTCACAGATACGCAGTATTTT
CDR3: CASSYSAFTDTQYF

J: TRBJ1-1
V: TRBV7-8
D: -
size: -
DNA: TGTGCCAGCAGCCCGCAGAGGGGTGTCGTAAACACTGAAGCTTTCTTT
CDR3: CASSPQRGVVNTEAFF

J: TRBJ1-2
V: TRBV18
D: -
size: many
DNA: TGTGCCAGCTCAATCGGACAGAATACCTTCTTTGGCTACACCTTC
CDR3: CASSIGQNTFFGYTF

J: TRBJ2-1
V: TRBV6-2/TRBV6-3
D: -
size: -
DNA: TGTGCCAGCAGATCGGCACAGGAACCTTACAATGAGCAGTTCTTC
CDR3: CASRSAQEPYNEQFF

J: TRBJ2-3
V: TRBV9
D: -
size: few
DNA: TGTGCCAGCAGCGTAGAGTGGGTCCGGACAGATACGCAGTATTTT
CDR3: CASSVEWVRTDTQYF

J: TRBJ2-1
V: TRBV4-3
D: -
size: -
DNA: TGCGCCAGCAGCCTTGGACTGCAGAACAATGAGCAGTTCTTC
CDR3: CASSLGLQNNEQFF

J: TRBJ1-1
V: TRBV10-3
D: -
size: few
DNA: TGTGCCATCAGTGAACGCGGTCGGGGAGGCGGTAACACTGAAGCTTTCTTT
CDR3: CAISERGRGGGNTEAFF

J: TRBJ2-1
V: TRBV10-3
D: TRBD2
size: many
DNA: TGTGCCATCGCGACTAGCGTCTACAATGAGCAGTTCTTC
CDR3: CAIATSVYNEQFF

J: TRBJ1-5
V: TRBV7-2
D: TRBD1
size: -
DNA: TGTGCCAGCAGCCCAGACCCCAGGGGGCATCAGCCCCAGCATTTT
CDR3: CASSPDPRGHQPQHF

J: TRBJ1-5
V: TRBV12-3/TRBV12-4
D: -
size: few
DNA: TGTGCCAGCAGTTCCACTCGGGGCCAGCCCCAGCATTTT
CDR3: CASSSTRGQPQHF

J: TRBJ2-1
V: TRBV19
D: -
size: few
DNA: TGTGCCAGTAGTATGTCGCGGGACCTGAGCTCCTACAATGAGCAGTTCTTC
CDR3: CASSMSRDLSSYNEQFF

J: TRBJ2-2
V: TRBV6-5
D: -
size: -
DNA: TGTGCCAGCACCTCCGGCGATCCAGGGCTAGTTGCCGGGGAGCTGTTTTTT
CDR3: CASTSGDPGLVAGELFF